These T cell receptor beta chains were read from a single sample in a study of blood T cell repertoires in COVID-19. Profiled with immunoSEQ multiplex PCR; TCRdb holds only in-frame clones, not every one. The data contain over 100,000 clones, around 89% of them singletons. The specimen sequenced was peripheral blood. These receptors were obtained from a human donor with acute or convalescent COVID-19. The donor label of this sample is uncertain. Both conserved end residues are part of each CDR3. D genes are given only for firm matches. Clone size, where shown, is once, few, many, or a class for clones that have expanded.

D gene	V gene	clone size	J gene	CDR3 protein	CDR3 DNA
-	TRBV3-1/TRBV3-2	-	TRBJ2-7	CASSRVVRSYEQYF	TGTGCCAGCAGCCGAGTGGTCAGGTCCTACGAGCAGTACTTC
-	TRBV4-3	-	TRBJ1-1	CASSQDPDNKMNTEAFF	TGCGCCAGCAGCCAAGATCCCGACAACAAAATGAACACTGAAGCTTTCTTT
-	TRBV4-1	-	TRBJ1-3	CASSQDPLPTGFSGNTIYF	TGCGCCAGCAGCCAAGATCCCCTACCGACAGGCTTCTCTGGAAACACCATATATTTT
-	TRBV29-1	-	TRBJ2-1	CSVERTDNNEQFF	TGCAGCGTTGAAAGGACAGACAACAATGAGCAGTTCTTC
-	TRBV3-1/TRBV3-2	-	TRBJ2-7	CASSKNTRNEQYF	TGTGCCAGCAGCAAAAATACTAGGAACGAGCAGTACTTC
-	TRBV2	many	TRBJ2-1	CASIELEQFF	TGTGCCAGCATTGAATTAGAGCAGTTCTTC
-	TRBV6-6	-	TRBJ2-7	CASSYSTGKLLYEQYF	TGTGCCAGCAGTTACTCGACGGGGAAACTTCTCTACGAGCAGTACTTC
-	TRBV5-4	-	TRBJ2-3	CASSFSGGYTDTQYF	TGTGCCAGCAGCTTTTCAGGGGGGTACACAGATACGCAGTATTTT
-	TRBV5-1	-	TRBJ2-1	CASSRLEYNEQFF	TGCGCCAGCAGCCGACTCGAGTACAATGAGCAGTTCTTC
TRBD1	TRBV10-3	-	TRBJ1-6	CAIRGTGGDNSPLHF	TGTGCCATCAGGGGGACAGGGGGGGATAATTCACCCCTCCACTTT
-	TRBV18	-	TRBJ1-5	CASSPPGGSNQPQHF	TGTGCCAGCTCACCACCGGGGGGAAGCAATCAGCCCCAGCATTTT
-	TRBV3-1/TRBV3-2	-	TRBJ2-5	CASSQVAGTRPETQYF	TGTGCCAGCAGCCAGGTGGCAGGAACGCGTCCAGAGACCCAGTACTTC
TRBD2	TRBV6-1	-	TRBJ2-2	CASSEPVSPPGLAGGHRNTGELFF	TGTGCCAGCAGTGAACCAGTTTCACCTCCGGGACTAGCGGGAGGGCATCGGAACACCGGGGAGCTGTTTTTT
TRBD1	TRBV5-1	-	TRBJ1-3	CASSSSGTGYGNTIYF	TGCGCCAGCAGCTCCTCCGGGACAGGGTACGGAAACACCATATATTTT
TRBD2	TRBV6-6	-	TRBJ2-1	CASRREGLEQFF	TGTGCCAGCAGGCGGGAGGGCCTTGAGCAGTTCTTC
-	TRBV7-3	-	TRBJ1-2	CASSHTAGEGYTF	TGTGCCAGCAGCCACACAGCCGGGGAAGGCTACACCTTC
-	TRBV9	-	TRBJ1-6	CASSVARESYNSPLHF	TGTGCCAGCAGCGTAGCTCGGGAAAGCTATAATTCACCCCTCCACTTT
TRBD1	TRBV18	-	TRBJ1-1	CASSLDREGVTEAFF	TGTGCCAGCTCTTTGGACAGGGAGGGGGTCACTGAAGCTTTCTTT
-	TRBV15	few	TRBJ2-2	CATSRAGTGELFF	TGTGCCACCAGCAGAGCGGGCACCGGGGAGCTGTTTTTT
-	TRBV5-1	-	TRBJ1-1	CASSLEGRTEAFF	TGCGCCAGCAGCTTGGAGGGGAGGACTGAAGCTTTCTTT
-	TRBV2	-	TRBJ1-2	CASRLTGGYTF	TGTGCCAGCAGATTAACGGGTGGCTACACCTTC
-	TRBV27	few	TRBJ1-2	CASSLVGGRGSGYTF	TGTGCCAGCAGTTTAGTGGGGGGGCGGGGGTCTGGCTACACCTTC
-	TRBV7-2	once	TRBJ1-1	CASIGAGETEAFF	TGTGCCAGCATAGGGGCAGGAGAGACTGAAGCTTTCTTT
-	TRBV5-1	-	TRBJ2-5	CASSLQGRAQETQYF	TGCGCCAGCAGCTTGCAGGGCAGGGCCCAAGAGACCCAGTACTTC
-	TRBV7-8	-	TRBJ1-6	CASSLGSTYNSPLHF	TGTGCCAGCAGCTTAGGGAGCACCTATAATTCACCCCTCCACTTT
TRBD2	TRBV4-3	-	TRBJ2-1	CASSQGPAGGLGEQFF	TGCGCCAGCAGCCAAGGCCCAGCGGGAGGCCTTGGTGAGCAGTTCTTC
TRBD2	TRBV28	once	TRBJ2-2	CASSLQGLAENTGELFF	TGTGCCAGCAGTTTACAGGGACTAGCGGAGAACACCGGGGAGCTGTTTTTT
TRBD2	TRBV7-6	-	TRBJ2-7	CASSLGPSGVYEQYF	TGTGCCAGCAGCTTAGGACCTAGCGGGGTCTACGAGCAGTACTTC
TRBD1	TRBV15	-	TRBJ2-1	CATSREGQGADNEQFF	TGTGCCACCAGCAGAGAAGGACAGGGGGCCGACAATGAGCAGTTCTTC
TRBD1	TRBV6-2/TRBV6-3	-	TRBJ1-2	CASSWTRTGYYGYTF	TGTGCCAGCAGTTGGACTCGGACAGGGTACTATGGCTACACCTTC
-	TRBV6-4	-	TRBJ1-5	CASSDLGGSNQPQHF	TGTGCCAGCAGTGATCTGGGGGGGAGCAATCAGCCCCAGCATTTT
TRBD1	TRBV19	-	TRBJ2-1	CASSPLGQGAYNEQFF	TGTGCCAGTAGTCCCCTGGGACAGGGGGCTTACAATGAGCAGTTCTTC
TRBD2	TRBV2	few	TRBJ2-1	CASREDRTSEWNEQFF	TGTGCCAGCAGGGAGGACCGGACTAGTGAGTGGAATGAGCAGTTCTTC
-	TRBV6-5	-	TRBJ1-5	CASHLGGQPQHF	TGTGCCAGCCATCTGGGCGGGCAGCCCCAGCATTTT
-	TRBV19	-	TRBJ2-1	CASRSSSSYNEQFF	TGTGCCAGCCGAAGTTCGAGCTCCTACAATGAGCAGTTCTTC
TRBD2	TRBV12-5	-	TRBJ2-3	CASGLFPSGVTDTQYF	TGTGCTAGTGGTTTGTTCCCCAGCGGGGTCACAGATACGCAGTATTTT
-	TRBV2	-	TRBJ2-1	CASSIGGGPIQFF	TGTGCCAGCAGCATAGGGGGGGGGCCTATCCAGTTCTTC
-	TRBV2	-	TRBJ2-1	CASSAGTDNEQFF	TGTGCCAGCAGTGCTGGGACTGACAATGAGCAGTTCTTC
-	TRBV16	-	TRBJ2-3	CASSPGSPDTQYF	TGTGCCAGCAGCCCCGGGAGTCCAGATACGCAGTATTTT
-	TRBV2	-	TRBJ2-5	CASLAEDQETQYF	TGTGCCAGCTTAGCGGAAGATCAAGAGACCCAGTACTTC
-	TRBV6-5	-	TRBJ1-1	CASSFLTGENTEAFF	TGTGCCAGCAGTTTCCTGACAGGAGAGAACACTGAAGCTTTCTTT
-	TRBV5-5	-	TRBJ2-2	CASSQRNIRDSTGELFF	TGTGCCAGCAGCCAGAGAAATATCAGGGATTCCACCGGGGAGCTGTTTTTT
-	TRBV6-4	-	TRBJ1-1	CASSLDSRDTEAFF	TGTGCCAGCAGCCTGGACAGTCGGGACACTGAAGCTTTCTTT
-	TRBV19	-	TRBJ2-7	CASSTGGARGSYEQYF	TGTGCCAGTAGTACTGGCGGCGCTAGGGGATCCTACGAGCAGTACTTC
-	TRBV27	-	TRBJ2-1	CATQPRRGPYNEQFF	TGTGCCACCCAGCCCCGGAGGGGGCCTTACAATGAGCAGTTCTTC
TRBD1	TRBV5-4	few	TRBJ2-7	CASSLSGTGDEQYF	TGTGCCAGCAGCTTATCCGGGACAGGGGACGAGCAGTACTTC
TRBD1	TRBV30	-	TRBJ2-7	CAWSVRDRGYEQYF	TGTGCCTGGAGTGTACGGGACAGGGGCTACGAGCAGTACTTC
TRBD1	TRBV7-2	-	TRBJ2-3	CASSSGQGGDTQYF	TGTGCCAGCAGCTCTGGACAGGGCGGGGATACGCAGTATTTT
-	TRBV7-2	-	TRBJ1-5	CASSPNAAGNSNQPQHF	TGTGCCAGCAGCCCCAATGCGGCGGGTAATAGCAATCAGCCCCAGCATTTT
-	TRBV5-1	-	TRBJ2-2	CASSRGQIGHTGELFF	TGCGCCAGCAGCCGTGGACAAATTGGACACACCGGGGAGCTGTTTTTT
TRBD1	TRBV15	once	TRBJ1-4	CATSRGGQLLNEKLFF	TGTGCCACCAGCAGAGGGGGACAGCTGCTTAATGAAAAACTGTTTTTT
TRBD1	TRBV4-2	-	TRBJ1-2	CASSQDTGTGTYGYTF	TGTGCCAGCAGCCAGGACACCGGGACAGGGACCTATGGCTACACCTTC
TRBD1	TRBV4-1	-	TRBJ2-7	CASSQGQGAYEQYF	TGCGCCAGCAGCCAAGGACAGGGGGCCTACGAGCAGTACTTC
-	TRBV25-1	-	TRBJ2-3	CASSARTGLWIDTQYF	TGTGCCAGCAGCGCGCGTACAGGGTTGTGGATAGATACGCAGTATTTT
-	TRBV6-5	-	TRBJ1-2	CASRSGYGYTF	TGTGCCAGTCGCAGTGGCTATGGCTACACCTTC
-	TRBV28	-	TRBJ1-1	CASEEAFIMNTEAFF	TGTGCCAGCGAGGAGGCCTTTATCATGAACACTGAAGCTTTCTTT
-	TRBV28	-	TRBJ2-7	CASSLSQVYEQYF	TGTGCCAGCAGTTTATCACAGGTCTACGAGCAGTACTTC
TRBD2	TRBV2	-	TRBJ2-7	CASRARLAGGGEQYF	TGTGCCAGCAGGGCCCGACTAGCGGGAGGCGGCGAGCAGTACTTC
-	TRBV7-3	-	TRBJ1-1	CASSDSSNTEAFF	TGTGCCAGCAGCGACAGCTCGAACACTGAAGCTTTCTTT
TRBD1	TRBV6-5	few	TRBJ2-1	CASRTGPISYNEQFF	TGTGCCAGCCGGACAGGGCCTATTTCCTACAATGAGCAGTTCTTC